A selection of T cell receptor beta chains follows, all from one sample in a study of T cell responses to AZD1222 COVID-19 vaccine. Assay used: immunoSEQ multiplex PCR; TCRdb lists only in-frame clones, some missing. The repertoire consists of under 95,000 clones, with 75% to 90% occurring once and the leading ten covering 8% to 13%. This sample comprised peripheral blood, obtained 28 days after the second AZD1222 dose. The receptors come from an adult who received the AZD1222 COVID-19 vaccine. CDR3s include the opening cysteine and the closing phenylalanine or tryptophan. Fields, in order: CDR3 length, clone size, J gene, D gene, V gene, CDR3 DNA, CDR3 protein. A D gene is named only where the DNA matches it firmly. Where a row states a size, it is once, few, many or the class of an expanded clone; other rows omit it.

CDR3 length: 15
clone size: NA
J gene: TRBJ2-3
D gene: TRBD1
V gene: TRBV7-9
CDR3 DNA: TGTGCCAGCAGCGGTCCCGGGACAGGGACAGATACGCAGTATTTT
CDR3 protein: CASSGPGTGTDTQYF

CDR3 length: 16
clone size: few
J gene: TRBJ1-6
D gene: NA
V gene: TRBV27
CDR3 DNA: TGTGCCAGCAGTCGAGGTCTCTTCTCCTATAATTCACCCCTCCACTTT
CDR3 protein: CASSRGLFSYNSPLHF

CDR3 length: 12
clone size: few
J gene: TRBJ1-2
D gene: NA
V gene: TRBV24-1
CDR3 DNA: TGTGCCACCAGTGAAACGGGTGATGGCTACACCTTC
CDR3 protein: CATSETGDGYTF

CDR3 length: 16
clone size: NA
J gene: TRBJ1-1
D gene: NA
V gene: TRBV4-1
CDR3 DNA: TGCGCCAGCAGCCTTATCGTCAGACCGGGGGGTACTGAAGCTTTCTTT
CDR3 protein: CASSLIVRPGGTEAFF

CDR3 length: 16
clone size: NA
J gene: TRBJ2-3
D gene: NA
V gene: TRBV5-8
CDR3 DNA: TGTGCCAGCAGCTTACAGGGTCGCTCTAGCACAGATACGCAGTATTTT
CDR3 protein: CASSLQGRSSTDTQYF

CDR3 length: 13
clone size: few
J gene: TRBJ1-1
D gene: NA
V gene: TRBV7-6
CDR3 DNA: TGTGCCAGCAGCGCGGGTGGGAACACTGAAGCTTTCTTT
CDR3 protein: CASSAGGNTEAFF

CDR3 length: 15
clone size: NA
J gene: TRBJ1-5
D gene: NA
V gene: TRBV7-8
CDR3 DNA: TGTGCCAGCAGCTTATACGTGACAGGCAATCAGCCCCAGCATTTT
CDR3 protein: CASSLYVTGNQPQHF

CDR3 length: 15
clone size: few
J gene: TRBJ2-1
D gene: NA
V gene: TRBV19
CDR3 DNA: TGTGCCAGTAGTACCCTCCCCCCAGGGAGGAATGAGCAGTTCTTC
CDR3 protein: CASSTLPPGRNEQFF

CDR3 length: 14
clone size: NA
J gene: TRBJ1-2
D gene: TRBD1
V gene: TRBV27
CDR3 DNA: TGTGCCAGCAGTCAGGGACAGCTTAACTATGGCTACACCTTC
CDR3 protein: CASSQGQLNYGYTF

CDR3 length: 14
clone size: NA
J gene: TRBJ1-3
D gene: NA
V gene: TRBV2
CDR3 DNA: TGTGCCAGCGAAGAACTGAACTCTGGAAACACCATATATTTT
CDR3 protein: CASEELNSGNTIYF

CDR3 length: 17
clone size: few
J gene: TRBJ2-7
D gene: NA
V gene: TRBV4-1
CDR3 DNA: TGCGCCAGCAGCCAAGACCCCCCAGCAGTAGGGTCCTACGAGCAGTACTTC
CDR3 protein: CASSQDPPAVGSYEQYF

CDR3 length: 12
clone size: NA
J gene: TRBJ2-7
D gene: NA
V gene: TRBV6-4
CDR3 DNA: TGTGCCAGCAGAACGGGGAACTACGAGCAGTACTTC
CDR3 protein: CASRTGNYEQYF

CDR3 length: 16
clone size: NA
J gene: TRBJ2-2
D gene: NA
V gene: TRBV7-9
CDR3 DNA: TGTGCCAGCAGCTTCCCCGGGATAGCGAACACCGGGGAGCTGTTTTTT
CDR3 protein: CASSFPGIANTGELFF

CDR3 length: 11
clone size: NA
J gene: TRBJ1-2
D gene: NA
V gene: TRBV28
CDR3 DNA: TGTGCCAGCAGTGGTTCAGGAGGCTACACCTTC
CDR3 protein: CASSGSGGYTF

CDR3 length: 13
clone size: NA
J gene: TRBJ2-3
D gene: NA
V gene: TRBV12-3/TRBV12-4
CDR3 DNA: TGTGCCAGCAGCGTCGAGGGTACAGATACGCAGTATTTT
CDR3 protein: CASSVEGTDTQYF

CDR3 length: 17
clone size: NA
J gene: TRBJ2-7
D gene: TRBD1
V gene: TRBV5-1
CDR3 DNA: TGCGCCAGCAGCTTGGCCCCACCGGGACAGGGGTCCTACGAGCAGTACTTC
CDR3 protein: CASSLAPPGQGSYEQYF

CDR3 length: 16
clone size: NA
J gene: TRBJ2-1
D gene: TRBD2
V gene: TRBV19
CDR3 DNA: TGTGCCAGTCATCCTCCGGGACTAGCGGGGCCTAATGAGCAGTTCTTC
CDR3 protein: CASHPPGLAGPNEQFF

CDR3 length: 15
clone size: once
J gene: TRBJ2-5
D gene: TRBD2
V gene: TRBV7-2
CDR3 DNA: TGTGCCAGCAGTTTAGCGGGGGGGCGACGAGAGACCCAGTACTTC
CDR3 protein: CASSLAGGRRETQYF

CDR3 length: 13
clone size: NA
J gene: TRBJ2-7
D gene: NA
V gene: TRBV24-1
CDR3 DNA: TGTGCCACCAGTAGCCTTAACTCCTACGAGCAGTACTTC
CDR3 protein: CATSSLNSYEQYF

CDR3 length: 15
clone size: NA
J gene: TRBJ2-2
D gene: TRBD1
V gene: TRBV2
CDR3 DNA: TGTGCCAGCAGGGGGACAGGGGGCTTAACCGGGGAGCTGTTTTTT
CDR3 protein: CASRGTGGLTGELFF

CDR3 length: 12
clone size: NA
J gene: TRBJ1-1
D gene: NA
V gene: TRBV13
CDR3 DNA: TGTGCCACCCTCTTGAGGCTGACTGAAGCTTTCTTT
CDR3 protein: CATLLRLTEAFF

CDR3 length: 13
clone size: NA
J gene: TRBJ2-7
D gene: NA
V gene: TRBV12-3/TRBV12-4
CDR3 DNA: TGTGCCAGCAGGGAGGGGGTGGGCTACGAGCAGTACTTC
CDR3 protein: CASREGVGYEQYF

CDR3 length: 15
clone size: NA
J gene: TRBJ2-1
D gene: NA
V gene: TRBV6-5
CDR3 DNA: TGTGCCAGCAGTTCTACGGGGGGCCCCTACAATGAGCAGTTCTTC
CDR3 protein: CASSSTGGPYNEQFF

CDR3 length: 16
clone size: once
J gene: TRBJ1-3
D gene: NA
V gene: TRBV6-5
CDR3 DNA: TGTGCCAGCAGTTACTCCCGGGTTGTCTCTGGAAACACCATATATTTT
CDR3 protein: CASSYSRVVSGNTIYF

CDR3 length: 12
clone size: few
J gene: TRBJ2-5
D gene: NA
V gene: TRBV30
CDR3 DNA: TGTGCCTGGAGTGTACAGATCGAGACCCAGTACTTC
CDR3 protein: CAWSVQIETQYF

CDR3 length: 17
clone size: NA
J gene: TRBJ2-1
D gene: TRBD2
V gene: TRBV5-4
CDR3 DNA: TGTGCCAGCAGCTGGGGACTAGCGGGGGCCTCCTACAATGAGCAGTTCTTC
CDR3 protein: CASSWGLAGASYNEQFF

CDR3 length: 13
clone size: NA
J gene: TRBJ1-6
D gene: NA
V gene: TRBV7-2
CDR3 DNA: TGTGCCAGCAGCTTTACACAAGAGGGGATCCTCCACTTT
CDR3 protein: CASSFTQEGILHF

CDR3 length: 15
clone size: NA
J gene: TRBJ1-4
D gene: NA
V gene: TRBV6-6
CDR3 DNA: TGTGCCAGCAGTTCTTGGGACGGTAGAAATGAAAAACTGTTTTTT
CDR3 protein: CASSSWDGRNEKLFF

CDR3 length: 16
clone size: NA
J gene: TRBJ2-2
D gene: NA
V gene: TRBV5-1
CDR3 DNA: TGCGCCAGCAGCTTGCGGGCAGGGAAACAGGCCGGGGAGCTGTTTTTT
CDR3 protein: CASSLRAGKQAGELFF

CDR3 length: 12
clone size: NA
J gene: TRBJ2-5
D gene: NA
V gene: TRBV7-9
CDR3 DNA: TGTGCCAGCAGCTCAGTTCAAGAGACCCAGTACTTC
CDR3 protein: CASSSVQETQYF

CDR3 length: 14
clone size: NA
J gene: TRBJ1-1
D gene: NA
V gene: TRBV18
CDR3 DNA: TGTGCCAGCTCACTAGCGGGGATGAACACTGAAGCTTTCTTT
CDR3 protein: CASSLAGMNTEAFF

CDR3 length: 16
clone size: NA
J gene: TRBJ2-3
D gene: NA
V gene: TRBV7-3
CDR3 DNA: TGTGCCAGCAGCTTAAATGCGGGACTCCAAACAGATACGCAGTATTTT
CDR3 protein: CASSLNAGLQTDTQYF

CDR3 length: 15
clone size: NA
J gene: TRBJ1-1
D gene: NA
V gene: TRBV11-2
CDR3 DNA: TGTGCCAGCAGCCAGTGGGCCTCGAAGGGGTTTGAAGCTTTCTTT
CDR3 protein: CASSQWASKGFEAFF

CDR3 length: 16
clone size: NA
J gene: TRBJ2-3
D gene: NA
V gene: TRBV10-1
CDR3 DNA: TGCGCCAGCGGTAATAACCCGAGAACTAGCACAGATACGCAGTATTTT
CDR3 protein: CASGNNPRTSTDTQYF

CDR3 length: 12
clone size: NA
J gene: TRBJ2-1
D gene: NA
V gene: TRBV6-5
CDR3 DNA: TGTGCCAGCAGCCCCGTGGGGGGTGAGCAGTTCTTC
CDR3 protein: CASSPVGGEQFF

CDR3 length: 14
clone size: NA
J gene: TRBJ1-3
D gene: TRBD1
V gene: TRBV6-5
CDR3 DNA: TGTGCCAGCAGCGGGACAGCCTCTGGAAACACCATATATTTT
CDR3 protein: CASSGTASGNTIYF

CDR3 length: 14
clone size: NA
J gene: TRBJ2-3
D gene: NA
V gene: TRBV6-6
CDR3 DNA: TGTGCCAGCAAATATCCAGCTGGCACAGATACGCAGTATTTT
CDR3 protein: CASKYPAGTDTQYF

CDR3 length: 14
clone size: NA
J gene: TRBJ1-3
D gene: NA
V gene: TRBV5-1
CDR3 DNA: TGCGCCAGCAGCGTGGGGCCCGAGGGAAACACCATATATTTT
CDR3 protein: CASSVGPEGNTIYF

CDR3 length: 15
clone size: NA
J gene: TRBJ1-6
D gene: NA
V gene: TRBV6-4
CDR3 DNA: TGTGCCAGCAGCCGCACGGGGACAAGCTTTTCACCCCTCCACTTT
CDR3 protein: CASSRTGTSFSPLHF

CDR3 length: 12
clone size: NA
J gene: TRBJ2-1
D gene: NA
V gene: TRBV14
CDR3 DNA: TGTGCCAGCAGCCAAGTGTGGAATGAGCAGTTCTTC
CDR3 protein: CASSQVWNEQFF

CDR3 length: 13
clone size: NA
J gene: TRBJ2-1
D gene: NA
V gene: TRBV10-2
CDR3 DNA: TGCGCCAGCAAGGTAGCAGGCAGTAATGAGCAGTTCTTC
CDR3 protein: CASKVAGSNEQFF

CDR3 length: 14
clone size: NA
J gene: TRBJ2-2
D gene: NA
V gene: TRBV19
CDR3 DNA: TGTGCCAGTAGTATGGCTGGGTTCACCGGGGAGCTGTTTTTT
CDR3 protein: CASSMAGFTGELFF

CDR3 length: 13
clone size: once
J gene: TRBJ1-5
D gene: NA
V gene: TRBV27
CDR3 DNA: TGTGCCAGCCTCCGGGATAGCAATCAGCCCCAGCATTTT
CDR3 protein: CASLRDSNQPQHF

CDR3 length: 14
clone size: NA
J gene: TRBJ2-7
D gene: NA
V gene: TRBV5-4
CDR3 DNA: TGTGCCAGCAGCTTGGGGACAGTCTCCTACGAGCAGTACTTC
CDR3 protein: CASSLGTVSYEQYF

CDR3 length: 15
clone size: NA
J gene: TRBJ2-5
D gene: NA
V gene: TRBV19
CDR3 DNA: TGTGCCAGTAGTATAGAGGGGCAGGGGTTGGAGACCCAGTACTTC
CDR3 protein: CASSIEGQGLETQYF

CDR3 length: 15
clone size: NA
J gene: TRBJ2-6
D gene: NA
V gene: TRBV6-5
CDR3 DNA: TGTGCCAGCAGGAATCTTCTTTCTGGGGCCAACGTCCTGACTTTC
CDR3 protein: CASRNLLSGANVLTF

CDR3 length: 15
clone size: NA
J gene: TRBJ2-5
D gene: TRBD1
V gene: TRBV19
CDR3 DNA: TGTGCCAGTAGTGCCGAGACAGGGTTTGGAGAGACCCAGTACTTC
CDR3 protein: CASSAETGFGETQYF

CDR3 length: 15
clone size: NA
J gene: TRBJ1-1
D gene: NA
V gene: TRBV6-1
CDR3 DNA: TGTGCCAGCAGTGATAAGGGGGAAATGAACACTGAAGCTTTCTTT
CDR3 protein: CASSDKGEMNTEAFF

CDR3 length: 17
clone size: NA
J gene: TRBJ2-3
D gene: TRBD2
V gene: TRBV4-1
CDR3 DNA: TGCGCCAGCAGCCAAGTTTCTAGCGGGGTTAGCACAGATACGCAGTATTTT
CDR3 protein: CASSQVSSGVSTDTQYF

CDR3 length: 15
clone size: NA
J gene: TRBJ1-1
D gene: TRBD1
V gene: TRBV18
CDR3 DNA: TGTGCCAGCTCCCTCGGACAGGGATTGAACACTGAAGCTTTCTTT
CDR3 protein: CASSLGQGLNTEAFF

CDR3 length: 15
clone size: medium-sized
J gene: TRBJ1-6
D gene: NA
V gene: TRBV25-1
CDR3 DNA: TGTGCCAGCAGTGAATTGAGGGGGGATAATTCACCCCTCCACTTT
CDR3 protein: CASSELRGDNSPLHF

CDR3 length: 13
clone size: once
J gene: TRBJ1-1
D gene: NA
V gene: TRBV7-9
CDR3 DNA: TGTGCCAGCAGCTTAAGTAGCGGGCCTGAAGCTTTCTTT
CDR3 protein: CASSLSSGPEAFF

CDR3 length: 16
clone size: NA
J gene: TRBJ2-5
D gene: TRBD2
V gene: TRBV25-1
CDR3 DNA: TGTGCCAGCAGTGTATCCAGCGGGGGGGCCGATGAGACCCAGTACTTC
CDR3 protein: CASSVSSGGADETQYF

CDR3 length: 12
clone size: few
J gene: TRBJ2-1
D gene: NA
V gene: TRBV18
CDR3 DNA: TGTGCCAGCTCACCACCGGTCGATGAGCAGTTCTTC
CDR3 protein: CASSPPVDEQFF

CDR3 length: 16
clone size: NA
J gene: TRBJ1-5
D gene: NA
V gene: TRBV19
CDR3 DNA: TGTGCCAGTAGTATAAGAGGGGGTTCCCTCCATCAGCCCCAGCATTTT
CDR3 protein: CASSIRGGSLHQPQHF

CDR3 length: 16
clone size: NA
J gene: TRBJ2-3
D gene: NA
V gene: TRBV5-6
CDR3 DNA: TGTGCCAGCAGCTTGGGGGGGGCCGGTAGCACAGATACGCAGTATTTT
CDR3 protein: CASSLGGAGSTDTQYF

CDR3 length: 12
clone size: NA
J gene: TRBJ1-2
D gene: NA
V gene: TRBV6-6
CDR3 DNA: TGTGCCAGCAGTCAGGGCGACTATGGCTACACCTTC
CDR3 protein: CASSQGDYGYTF

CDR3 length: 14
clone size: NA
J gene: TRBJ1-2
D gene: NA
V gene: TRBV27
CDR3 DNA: TGTGCCAGCAGTTTATCTAAGGGAAACTATGGCTACACCTTC
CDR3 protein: CASSLSKGNYGYTF

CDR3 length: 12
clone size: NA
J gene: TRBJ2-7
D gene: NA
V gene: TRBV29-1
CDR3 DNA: TGCAGCGTAACAGCTGCCGGCTACGAGCAGTACTTC
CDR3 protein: CSVTAAGYEQYF